This passage covers 13 T cell receptor beta chains from one sample sequenced in a study of beta chain features in type 1 diabetes (dated by TCRdb to 2016 to 2018). The library was built by means of the immunoSEQ multiplex PCR assay. The entire isolated RNA was reverse transcribed using the High Capacity cDNA Reverse Transcription Kit, and thus expressed TCRB transcripts were sequenced. TCRdb limited this immuneACCESS table to in-frame rearrangements with V and J called. A share of clones is missing; checked studies link under half to unresolved V genes, and the rest is unexplained. The sample table shows 360,000 or so clones, and around 20% are seen once. Clones ranked in the top ten supply around 0.04% of the sample. Sequencing used naive CD4+ T cells from blood. The cell subset or site label on this specimen signifies: true naive CD4+ T cells. Receptors originate from a young woman in good health.

This clone was seen a few times. The chain has TRBV10-3 and TRBJ2-7, with a weak D call TRBD2 (6 bases). V was clipped by 9 bases and J by 3 bases, with 12 bases between them. The germline V gene has CDR1 ENHRY and CDR2 SYGVKD. This CDR3 has 12 amino acids. CDR3 sequence: CAMPGLIYEQYF. Written as DNA, the CDR3 is TGTGCCATGCCGGGACTTATCTACGAGCAGTACTTC.

The chain is built from TRBV7-9 and TRBJ2-2; no clear D gene. This CDR3 has 16 residues. Germline V lookup: CDR1 SEHNR, CDR2 FQNEAQ (reference sequence). The V end lost 3 bases, the J end lost 2 bases, and 13 bases lay between the germline ends. DNA for the CDR3: TGTGCCAGCAGCTTTCGGCGCCTGGGCAACACCGGGGAGCTGTTTTTT. It encodes CASSFRRLGNTGELFF.

The V gene is TRBV5-1, the J gene TRBJ2-7; 10 nucleotides line up with TRBD1. The V and J ends lost 5 bases and 6 bases, in that order; junction bases with no gene match: 14. CDR1 is SGHRS and CDR2 is YFSETQ in the germline V gene. This CDR3 has 16 amino acids. CDR3 DNA: TGCGCCAGCAGTAATATTCGCGACAGGGGGCGAAGCGAGCAGTACTTC. Its translation is CASSNIRDRGRSEQYF. Full variable domain (outside the CDR3, taken from reference TRBV5-1 and TRBJ2-7): KAGVTQTPRYLIKTRGQQVTLSCSPISGHRSVSWYQQTPGQGLQFLFEYFSETQRNKGNFPGRFSGRQFSNSRSEMNVSTLELGDSALYLCASSNIRDRGRSEQYFGPGTRLTVT.

The gene calls are TRBV30 and TRBJ1-2; unclear D gene. Trimming took off 0 bases at V and 6 bases at J, with 11 bases between the two ends. The CDR3 covers 13 residues. Germline V gene data show CDR1 as GTSNPN and CDR2 as SVGIG (reference sequence). The CDR3 sequence is CAWSVPERHGYTF. The DNA for the CDR3 is TGTGCCTGGAGTGTACCAGAGAGGCATGGCTACACCTTC.

V usage is TRBV2 and J usage is TRBJ1-4; D is possibly TRBD1 (5 bases). The CDR3 has 15 amino acids. The germline gives CDR1 SNHLY, CDR2 FYNNEI. V dropped 5 bases and J dropped 7 bases, with 17 bases sitting between them. DNA of the CDR3: TGTGCCAGCAGTACCCCCGCGGGACTGGGTGAAAAACTGTTTTTT. It is translated as CASSTPAGLGEKLFF.

The CDR3 DNA is TGTGCCTGGAGTGGAACAACAGATACGCAGTATTTT. It codes for CAWSGTTDTQYF. The chain joins TRBV30 to TRBJ2-3; D remains ambiguous. The CDR3 runs to 12 residues. V dropped 1 base and J dropped 3 bases, with 5 bases sitting between them. Germline CDR1 reads GTSNPN; CDR2 reads SVGIG (reference sequence).

This clone was observed a few times. The chain links TRBV15 to TRBJ1-5, with a tentative D call TRBD1 (5 bases). CDR1 and CDR2 from the germline V gene are LNHNV and YYDKDF (reference sequence). V was shortened by 4 bases and J by 3 bases, with 7 bases between the two germline ends. The CDR3 covers 13 residues. The CDR3 DNA is TGTGCCACCAGCATCAGGGACAATCAGCCCCAGCATTTT. Its protein product is CATSIRDNQPQHF.

This clone occurred a few times. This CDR3 is CASNGPRTAPSNEKLFF. The CDR3 DNA is TGTGCCAGTAACGGACCTAGGACAGCGCCATCGAATGAAAAACTGTTTTTT. The V call is TRBV19, the J call TRBJ1-4, with TRBD1 as a possible D gene (6 bases). The ends were cut back, 7 bases at V and 5 bases at J, with 23 bases in the middle. Germline V gives CDR1 LNHDA, CDR2 SQIVND (reference sequence). The CDR3 is made up of 17 amino acids.

This clone has more than one count but fewer than ten. The gene calls are TRBV9 and TRBJ2-1; 9 nucleotides line up with TRBD2. The V and J ends lost 0 bases and 7 bases, in that order; junction bases with no gene match: 11. Per the germline V gene, CDR1 is SGDLS and CDR2 is YYNGEE. This CDR3 spans 17 amino acids. The CDR3 is CASSVVPSGIIRNEQFF. The CDR3 nucleotides read TGTGCCAGCAGCGTAGTCCCTAGCGGGATTATCCGGAATGAGCAGTTCTTC.

A few counts support this clone. This chain uses TRBV5-1 with TRBJ2-7; 8 bases are shared with TRBD2. The ends lost 4 bases at V and 4 bases at J; junction bases unmatched: 7. The germline gives CDR1 SGHRS, CDR2 YFSETQ. There are 14 residues in the CDR3. The CDR3 DNA reads as TGCGCCAGCAGCCCGGTAGCGGGGACATACGAGCAGTACTTC. Translated, it gives CASSPVAGTYEQYF.

This chain links TRBV25-1 with TRBJ2-1; TRBD2 might be the D (6 bases). Germline CDR1 MGHDK, CDR2 SYGVNS. This CDR3 has 15 amino acids. The V end was cut by 4 bases, the J end by 3 bases, with 13 bases between. The CDR3 protein is CASSGGLEYYNEQFF. As DNA, the CDR3 is TGTGCCAGCAGTGGGGGACTCGAGTACTACAATGAGCAGTTCTTC.

This clone was observed a handful of times. The chain recombines TRBV7-9 with TRBJ1-3, with D unresolved. The CDR3 runs 15 residues. Germline lookup yields CDR1 SEHNR and CDR2 FQNEAQ (reference sequence). The V end lost 5 bases, the J end lost 1 base, and 12 bases lay between the germline ends. The CDR3 coding sequence is TGTGCCAGCAGCCGAGAGGGCAGGTCTGGAAACACCATATATTTT. Its protein is CASSREGRSGNTIYF.

CDR3: CASSPGGAGPDYEQYF. The DNA for the CDR3 is TGTGCCAGCAGCCCCGGGGGGGCAGGGCCGGACTACGAGCAGTACTTC. The rearrangement joins TRBV28 to TRBJ2-7; 8 bases are a match to TRBD2. The germline CDR1 and CDR2 sequences are MDHEN and SYDVKM. There are 16 residues in the CDR3. J gave up 3 bases and V 6 bases, and 13 bases lay outside the gene matches.